This T cell receptor beta chain was documented in a study of blood T cells in healthy people across ages. A J-beta primer mix and a sample-barcoded 5' primer were used in a second PCR of roughly 6 to 12 cycles. Via MiXCR, TCRdb re-called the 5' RACE reads, giving one row per CDR3 protein. The table lists over a million distinct CDR3 sequences, about 40% of them singletons. General study findings and limits: Strong correlation existed between TCR beta diversity and naive T cell percentage. Both higher diversity and more naive CD4+ cells marked long-lived donors when set against aged donors.

Comments on this clonotype: What it binds is unknown.

J was trimmed by 6 bases and V by 5 bases; bases with no gene match: 19. Germline V CDR1 and CDR2: MNHNS, SASEGT. This CDR3 region has 18 residues. The gene calls are TRBV6-1 and TRBJ2-3, with 8 bases identical to TRBD2. The material sequenced was blood. This receptor was taken from a woman under 30 in good health. The DNA for the CDR3 is TGTGCCAGCAGTCGCCCGCTTCCAGTAGCGGGGCCACCTGATACGCAGTATTTT. Protein: CASSRPLPVAGPPDTQYF.